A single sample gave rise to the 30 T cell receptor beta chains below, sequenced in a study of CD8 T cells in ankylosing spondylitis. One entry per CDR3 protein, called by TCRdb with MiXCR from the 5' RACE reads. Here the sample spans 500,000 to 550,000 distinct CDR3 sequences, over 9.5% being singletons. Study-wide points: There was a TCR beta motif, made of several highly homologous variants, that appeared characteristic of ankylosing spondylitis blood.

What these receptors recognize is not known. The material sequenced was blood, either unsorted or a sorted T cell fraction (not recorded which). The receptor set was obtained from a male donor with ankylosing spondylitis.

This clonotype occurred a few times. CDR3 in amino acids: CASNVRTDTQYF. CDR3 in DNA: TGTGCCAGCAACGTGCGCACAGATACGCAGTATTTT. The chain is built from TRBV2 and TRBJ2-3; no firm D call. Germline loops: CDR1 SNHLY, CDR2 FYNNEI. V lost 7 bases and J lost 1, with 6 bases in between. There are 12 residues in the CDR3.

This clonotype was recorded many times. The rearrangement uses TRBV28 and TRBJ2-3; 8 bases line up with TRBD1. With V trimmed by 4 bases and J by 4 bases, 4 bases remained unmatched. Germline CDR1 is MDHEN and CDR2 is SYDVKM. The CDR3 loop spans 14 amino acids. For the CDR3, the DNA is TGTGCCAGCAGTTACGGACAGGGCCCAGATACGCAGTATTTT. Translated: CASSYGQGPDTQYF.

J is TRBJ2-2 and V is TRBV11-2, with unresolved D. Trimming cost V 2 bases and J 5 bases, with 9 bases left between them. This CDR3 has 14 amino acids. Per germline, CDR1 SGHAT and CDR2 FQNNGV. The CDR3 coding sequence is TGTGCCAGCAGCTTAAATGGGTTTACCGGGGAGCTGTTTTTT. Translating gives CASSLNGFTGELFF.

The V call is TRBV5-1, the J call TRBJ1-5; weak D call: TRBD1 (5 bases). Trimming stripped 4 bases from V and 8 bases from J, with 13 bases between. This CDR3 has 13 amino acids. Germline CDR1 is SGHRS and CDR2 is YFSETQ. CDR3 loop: CASSQAGTEPQHF. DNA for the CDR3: TGCGCCAGCAGCCAGGCGGGGACCGAGCCCCAGCATTTT.

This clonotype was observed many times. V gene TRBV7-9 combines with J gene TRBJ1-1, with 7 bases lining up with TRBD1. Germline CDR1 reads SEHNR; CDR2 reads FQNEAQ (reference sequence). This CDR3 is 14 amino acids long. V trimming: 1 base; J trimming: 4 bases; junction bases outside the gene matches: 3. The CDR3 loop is CASSLEGARTEAFF. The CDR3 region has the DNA TGTGCCAGCAGCTTAGAGGGGGCCCGCACTGAAGCTTTCTTT.

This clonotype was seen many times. The CDR3, as DNA: TGTGCCAGCAGCCAAAGGCTAGCGGGAGGTTACAATGAGCAGTTCTTC. Protein: CASSQRLAGGYNEQFF. The genes are TRBV7-2 and TRBJ2-1, with TRBD2 matching over 11 bases. Germline V CDR1 and CDR2: SGHTA, FQGNSA. This CDR3 is built from 16 residues. The V and J ends lost 5 bases and 4 bases, in that order; junction bases with no gene match: 7.

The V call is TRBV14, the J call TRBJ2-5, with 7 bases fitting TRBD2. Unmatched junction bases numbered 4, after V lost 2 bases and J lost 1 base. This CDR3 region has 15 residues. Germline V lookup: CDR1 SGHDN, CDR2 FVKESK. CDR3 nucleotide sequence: TGTGCCAGCAGCCAATGGGGGGGTGGCCAAGAGACCCAGTACTTC. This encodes CASSQWGGGQETQYF.

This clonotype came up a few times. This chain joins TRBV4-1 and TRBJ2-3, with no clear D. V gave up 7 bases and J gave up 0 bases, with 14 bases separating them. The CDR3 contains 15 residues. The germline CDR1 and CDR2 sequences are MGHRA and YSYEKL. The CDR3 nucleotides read TGCGCCAGCACCCGGTCGACGCGTAGCACAGATACGCAGTATTTT. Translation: CASTRSTRSTDTQYF.

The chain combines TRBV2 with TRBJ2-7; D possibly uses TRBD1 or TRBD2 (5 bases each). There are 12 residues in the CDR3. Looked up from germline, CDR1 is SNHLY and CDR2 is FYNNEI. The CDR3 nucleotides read TGCGCGATCGGGGCAGGGCGCCACGAGCAGTACGTC. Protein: CAIGAGRHEQYV.

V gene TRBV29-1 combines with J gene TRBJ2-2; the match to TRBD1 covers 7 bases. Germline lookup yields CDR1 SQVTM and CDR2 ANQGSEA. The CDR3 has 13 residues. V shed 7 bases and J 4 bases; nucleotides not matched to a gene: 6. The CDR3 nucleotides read TGCAGCGCGACAGGGTGGGTCACCGGGGAGCTGTTTTTT. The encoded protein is CSATGWVTGELFF.

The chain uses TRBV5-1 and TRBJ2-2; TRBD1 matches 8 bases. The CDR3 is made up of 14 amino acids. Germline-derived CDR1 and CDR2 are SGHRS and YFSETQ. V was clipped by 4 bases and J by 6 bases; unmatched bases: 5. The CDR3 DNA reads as TGCGCCAGCAGCGTACAGGGGGTTGCCGGGGAGCTGTTTTTT. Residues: CASSVQGVAGELFF.

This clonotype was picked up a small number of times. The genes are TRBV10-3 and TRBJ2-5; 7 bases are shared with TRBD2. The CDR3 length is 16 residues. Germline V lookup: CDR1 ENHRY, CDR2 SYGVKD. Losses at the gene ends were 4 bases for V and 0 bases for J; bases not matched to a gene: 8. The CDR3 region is CAISGGDYLYQETQYF. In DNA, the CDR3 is TGTGCCATCAGTGGGGGGGACTATCTGTACCAAGAGACCCAGTACTTC.

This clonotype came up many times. The CDR3 bases are TGTGCCAGCAATTCCGGACCCTACAATGAGCAGTTCTTC. Translation gives CASNSGPYNEQFF. This rearrangement joins TRBV12-3 or TRBV12-4 to TRBJ2-1; D is undetermined. This CDR3 is built from 13 residues. V was pared by 7 bases and J by 2 bases, with 9 bases between.

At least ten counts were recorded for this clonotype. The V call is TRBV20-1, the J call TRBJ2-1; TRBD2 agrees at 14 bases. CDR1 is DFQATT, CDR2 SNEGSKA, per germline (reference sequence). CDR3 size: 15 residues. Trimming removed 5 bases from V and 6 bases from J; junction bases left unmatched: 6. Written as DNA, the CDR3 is TGCAGTGCTGATAAGGGACTAGCGGGAGTCAATGAGCAGTTCTTC. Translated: CSADKGLAGVNEQFF.

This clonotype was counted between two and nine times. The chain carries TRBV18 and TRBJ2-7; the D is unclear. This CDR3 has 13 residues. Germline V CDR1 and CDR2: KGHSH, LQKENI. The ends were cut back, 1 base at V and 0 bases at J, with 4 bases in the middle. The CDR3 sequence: CASSPRSSYEQYV. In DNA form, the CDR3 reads TGTGCCAGCTCACCACGGAGCTCCTACGAGCAGTACGTC.

CDR3 in amino acids: CASSLNPVEQYV. The DNA for the CDR3 is TGTGCCAGCAGCTTAAATCCGGTTGAGCAGTACGTC. The chain employs TRBV13 and TRBJ2-7; no clear D. Germline-derived CDR1 and CDR2 are PRHDT and FYEKMQ (reference sequence). CDR3 size: 12 residues. Between the trimmed V and J ends, which lost 2 bases and 7 bases, there was a span of 9 bases.

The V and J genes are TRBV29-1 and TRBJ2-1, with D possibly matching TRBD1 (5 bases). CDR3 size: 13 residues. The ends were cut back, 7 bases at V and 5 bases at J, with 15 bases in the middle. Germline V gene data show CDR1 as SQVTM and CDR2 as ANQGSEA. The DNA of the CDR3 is TGCAGCGGGAAATATACAGGCGACAATGAGCAGTTCTTC. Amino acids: CSGKYTGDNEQFF.

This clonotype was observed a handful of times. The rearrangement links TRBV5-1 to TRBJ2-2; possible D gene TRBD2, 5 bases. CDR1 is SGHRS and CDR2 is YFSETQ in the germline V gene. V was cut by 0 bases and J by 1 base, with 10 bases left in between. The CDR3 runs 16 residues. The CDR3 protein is CASSLVVAGNTGELFF. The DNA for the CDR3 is TGCGCCAGCAGCTTGGTGGTCGCGGGGAACACCGGGGAGCTGTTTTTT.

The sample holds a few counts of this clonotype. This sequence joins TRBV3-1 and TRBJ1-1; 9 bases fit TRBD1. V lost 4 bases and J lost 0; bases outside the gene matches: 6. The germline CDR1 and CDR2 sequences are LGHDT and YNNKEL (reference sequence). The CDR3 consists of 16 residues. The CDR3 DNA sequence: TGTGCCAGCAGCCGCGGGACAGGGAGTTTGAACACTGAAGCTTTCTTT. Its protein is CASSRGTGSLNTEAFF.

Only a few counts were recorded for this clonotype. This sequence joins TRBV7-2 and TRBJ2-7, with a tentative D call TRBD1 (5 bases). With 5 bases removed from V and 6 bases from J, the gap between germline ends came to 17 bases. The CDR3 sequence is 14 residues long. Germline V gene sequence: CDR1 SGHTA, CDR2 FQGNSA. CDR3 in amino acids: CASSAFRTSSEQYV. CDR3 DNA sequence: TGTGCCAGCAGCGCATTCCGGACAAGCAGCGAGCAGTACGTC.

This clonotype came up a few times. DNA of the CDR3: TGCAGTCTGAAGCGGAGAGGGGAGACCCAGTACTTC. Translation gives CSLKRRGETQYF. V usage is TRBV20-1 and J usage is TRBJ2-5; perhaps TRBD2 as D (5 bases). The CDR3 extends over 12 amino acids. Germline-derived CDR1 and CDR2 are DFQATT and SNEGSKA (reference sequence). V lost 8 bases and J 5 bases, leaving 15 bases between the germline ends.

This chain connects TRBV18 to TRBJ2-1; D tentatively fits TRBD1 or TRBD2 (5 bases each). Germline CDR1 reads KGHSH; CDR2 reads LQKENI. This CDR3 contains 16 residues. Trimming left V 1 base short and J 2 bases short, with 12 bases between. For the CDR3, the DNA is TGTGCCAGCTCACCACTAATAGGGACCACCTACAATGAGCAGTTCTTC. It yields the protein CASSPLIGTTYNEQFF.

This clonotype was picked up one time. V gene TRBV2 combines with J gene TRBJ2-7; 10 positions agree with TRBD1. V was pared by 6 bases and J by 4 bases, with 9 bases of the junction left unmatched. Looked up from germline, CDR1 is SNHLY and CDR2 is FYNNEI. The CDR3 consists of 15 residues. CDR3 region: CASSLPGQGNYEQYF. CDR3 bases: TGTGCCAGCAGCCTACCGGGACAGGGGAATTACGAGCAGTACTTC.

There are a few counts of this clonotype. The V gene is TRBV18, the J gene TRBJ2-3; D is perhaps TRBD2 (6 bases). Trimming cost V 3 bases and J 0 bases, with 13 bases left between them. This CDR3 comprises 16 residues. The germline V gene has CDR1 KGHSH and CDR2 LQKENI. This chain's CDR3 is CASSPRERPSTDTQYF. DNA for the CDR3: TGTGCCAGCTCACCCCGGGAGCGTCCGAGCACAGATACGCAGTATTTT. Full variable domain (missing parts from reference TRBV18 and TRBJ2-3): NAGVMQNPRHLVRRRGQEARLRCSPMKGHSHVYWYRQLPEEGLKFMVYLQKENIIDESGMPKERFSAEFPKEGPSILRIQQVVRGDSAAYFCASSPRERPSTDTQYFGPGTRLTVL.

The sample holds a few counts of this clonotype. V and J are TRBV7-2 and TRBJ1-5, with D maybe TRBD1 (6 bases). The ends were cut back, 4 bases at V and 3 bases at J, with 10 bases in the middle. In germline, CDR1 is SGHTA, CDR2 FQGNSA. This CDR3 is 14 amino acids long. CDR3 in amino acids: CASSYPGVNQPQHF. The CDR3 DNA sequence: TGTGCCAGCAGCTACCCAGGGGTCAATCAGCCCCAGCATTTT.

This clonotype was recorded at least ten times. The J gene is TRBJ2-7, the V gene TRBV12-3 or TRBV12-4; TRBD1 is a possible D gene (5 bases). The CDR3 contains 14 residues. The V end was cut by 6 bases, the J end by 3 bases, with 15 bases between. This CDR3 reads CASRRDSNNYEQYF. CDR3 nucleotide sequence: TGTGCCAGCAGGAGAGACAGCAACAACTACGAGCAGTACTTC.

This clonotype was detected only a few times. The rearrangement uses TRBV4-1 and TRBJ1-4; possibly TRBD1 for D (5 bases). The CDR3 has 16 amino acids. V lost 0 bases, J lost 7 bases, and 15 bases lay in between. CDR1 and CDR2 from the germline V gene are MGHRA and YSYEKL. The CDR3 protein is CASSQEVGGVGEKLFF. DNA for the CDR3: TGCGCCAGCAGCCAAGAGGTCGGAGGGGTGGGTGAAAAACTGTTTTTT.

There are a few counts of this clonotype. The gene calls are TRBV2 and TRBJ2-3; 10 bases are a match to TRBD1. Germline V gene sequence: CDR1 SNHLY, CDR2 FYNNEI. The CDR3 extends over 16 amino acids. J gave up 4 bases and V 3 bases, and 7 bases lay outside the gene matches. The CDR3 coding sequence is TGTGCCAGCAGTGAGGCGACAGGGGGCCCCGCAGATACGCAGTATTTT. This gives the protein CASSEATGGPADTQYF.

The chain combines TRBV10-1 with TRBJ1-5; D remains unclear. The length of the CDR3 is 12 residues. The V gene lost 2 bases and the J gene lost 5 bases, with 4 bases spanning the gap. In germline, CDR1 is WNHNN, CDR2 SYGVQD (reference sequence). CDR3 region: CASSETYQPQHF. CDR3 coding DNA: TGCGCCAGCAGTGAGACCTATCAGCCCCAGCATTTT.

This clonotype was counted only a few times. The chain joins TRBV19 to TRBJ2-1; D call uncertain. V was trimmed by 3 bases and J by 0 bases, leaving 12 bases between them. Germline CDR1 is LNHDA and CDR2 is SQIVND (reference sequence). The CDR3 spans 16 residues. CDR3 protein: CASSILRHGSYNEQFF. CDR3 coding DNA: TGTGCCAGTAGTATCCTCCGCCATGGCTCCTACAATGAGCAGTTCTTC. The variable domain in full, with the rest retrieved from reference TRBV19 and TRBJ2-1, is DGGITQSPKYLFRKEGQNVTLSCEQNLNHDAMYWYRQDPGQGLRLIYYSQIVNDFQKGDIAEGYSVSREKKESFPLTVTSAQKNPTAFYLCASSILRHGSYNEQFFGPGTRLTVL.